These 23 T cell receptor beta chains were sequenced from one sample in a study of regulatory T cells in long-lasting Graves disease. The time point denotes: newly diagnosed GD, antithyroid drugs for less than 3 months. The TCR library was made from RNA extracted from PBMCs. Library construction for TCR beta used iRepertoire HTBI primers and Arm-PCR of CDR3 regions. MiXCR was run by TCRdb on the multiplex PCR reads, yielding one entry per CDR3 protein. The profile shows hundreds of thousands of distinct CDR3 sequences, about 15% of them singletons. This sample also appeared in a second study, on T cells in Graves' hyperthyroidism and ophthalmopathy.

Sequences were derived from peripheral blood mononuclear cells (PBMCs), sampled at new diagnosis, from a patient treated with antithyroid drugs. These receptors came from a woman in her 30s with Graves disease.

CDR3 in amino acids: CASSRRTDSINEKLFF. The CDR3 DNA follows: TGTGCCAGCAGCCGTCGGACGGATAGTATTAATGAAAAACTGTTTTTT. This sequence joins TRBV7-9 and TRBJ1-4; D unresolved. V was clipped by 5 bases and J by 4 bases, with 17 bases between them. The length of the CDR3 is 16 residues. Germline V lookup: CDR1 SEHNR, CDR2 FQNEAQ (reference sequence).

The V gene is TRBV6-2 or TRBV6-3, the J gene TRBJ1-4; the match to TRBD1 covers 9 bases. The germline V gene has CDR1 MNHEY and CDR2 SVGEGT. The CDR3 length is 15 residues. After removal of 2 bases from V and 13 bases from J, the junction contained 11 bases not matched to a gene. CDR3 nucleotides: TGTGCCAGCAGTTACGCAACAGGGGGCGGAAAACGACTGTTTTTT. As protein: CASSYATGGGKRLFF.

This clonotype has at least ten counts. At one end the junction does not follow the germline gene, possibly because of a read error. The genes are TRBV2 and TRBJ2-3; no reliable D call. In germline, CDR1 is SNHLY, CDR2 FYNNEI. This CDR3 is built from 11 residues. The CDR3 spells CASSEGDTQYF. The CDR3 region has the DNA TGTGCCAGCAGCGAAGGGGATACGCAGTATTTT. The variable domain in full, completed from reference TRBV2 and TRBJ2-3, reads EPEVTQTPSHQVTQMGQEVILRCVPISNHLYFYWYRQILGQKVEFLVSFYNNEISEKSEIFDDQFSVERPDGSNFTLKIRSTKLEDSAMYFCASSEGDTQYFGPGTRLTVL.

The V gene is TRBV29-1, the J gene TRBJ1-2, with D perhaps matching TRBD1 (6 bases). Per germline, CDR1 SQVTM and CDR2 ANQGSEA. V lost 4 bases to trimming and J lost 0 bases, with 12 bases between them. The CDR3 covers 14 residues. CDR3 loop: CSVGTATPNYGYTF. CDR3 bases: TGCAGCGTTGGGACAGCTACACCTAACTATGGCTACACCTTC.

This clonotype was recorded many times. The rearrangement links TRBV7-2 to TRBJ1-1; D is unclear. Germline assignment: CDR1 SGHTA and CDR2 FQGNSA. Trimming took off 2 bases at V and 0 bases at J, with 10 bases between the two ends. The CDR3 length is 15 residues. CDR3 loop: CASSLRNRLNTEAFF. The CDR3 DNA sequence: TGTGCCAGCAGCTTAAGGAACAGATTGAACACTGAAGCTTTCTTT.

The rearrangement links TRBV18 to TRBJ1-4; no reliable D call. Trimming took 0 bases from V and 8 from J, leaving 16 bases between them. This CDR3 is built from 16 residues. Germline V gene lookup returns CDR1 KGHSH and CDR2 LQKENI. The CDR3 DNA is TGTGCCAGCTCACCACCTCAAAGGGTTGGCGGGGAAAAACTGTTTTTT. It codes for CASSPPQRVGGEKLFF.

This rearrangement joins TRBV20-1 to TRBJ2-1, with no clear D. V was trimmed by 4 bases and J by 4 bases, leaving 8 bases between them. The CDR3 runs 12 residues. In germline, CDR1 is DFQATT, CDR2 SNEGSKA (reference sequence). Written as DNA, the CDR3 is TGCAGTGCTAACAGCCCATACAATGAGCAGTTCTTC. This encodes CSANSPYNEQFF.

The table lists this clonotype with a count of one. CDR3 sequence: CSARTGTGGPYEQYF. CDR3 sequence (DNA): TGCAGTGCTAGAACCGGGACAGGGGGACCCTACGAGCAGTACTTC. The chain couples TRBV20-1 to TRBJ2-7, with TRBD1 matching over 11 bases. The germline V gene encodes CDR1 DFQATT and CDR2 SNEGSKA (reference sequence). The CDR3 is 15 amino acids. V lost 2 bases to trimming and J lost 2 bases; unmatched junction nucleotides: 5.

The chain combines TRBV29-1 with TRBJ2-7; perhaps TRBD2 as D (5 bases). Trimming removed 4 bases from V and 3 bases from J, with 13 bases in between. There are 13 residues in the CDR3. From germline, CDR1 is SQVTM and CDR2 ANQGSEA. The CDR3 protein is CSVAAGNDYEQYF. The CDR3 region has the DNA TGCAGCGTTGCGGCCGGGAACGACTACGAGCAGTACTTC.

This clonotype was counted between two and nine times. This may arise from a read error, as a much more abundant clone is one base away. The CDR3 end shows no conserved phenylalanine or tryptophan, and so a read error is likely. The rearrangement links TRBV7-8 to TRBJ2-5; D remains ambiguous. The V gene lost 5 bases and the J gene lost 5 bases, with 9 bases spanning the gap. Germline V gene data show CDR1 as SGHVS and CDR2 as FQNEAQ. This CDR3 region has 12 residues. CDR3 amino acids: CASSLVIETQYL. The DNA of the CDR3 is TGTGCCAGCAGCCTTGTGATCGAGACCCAGTACCTC.

There are a few counts of this clonotype. The CDR3: CASSQDLIGGYTF. DNA of the CDR3: TGCGCCAGCAGCCAAGATCTAATCGGCGGCTACACCTTC. The V and J genes are TRBV4-1 and TRBJ1-2; D ambiguous. Germline CDR1 is MGHRA and CDR2 is YSYEKL. Trimming shortened V by 0 bases and J by 8 bases, and 10 bases separated the two germline ends. There are 13 residues in the CDR3.

The chain joins TRBV12-3 or TRBV12-4 to TRBJ2-3, with TRBD2 identical over 13 bases. The V segment lost 3 bases and the J segment 8 bases; nucleotides outside the gene matches: 8. The CDR3 runs to 16 residues. CDR3 sequence: CASSFGLAGVLGTQYF. The CDR3 DNA reads as TGTGCCAGCAGTTTTGGACTAGCGGGAGTACTGGGTACGCAGTATTTT.

This clonotype was detected a few times. This chain links TRBV29-1 with TRBJ2-3; D not resolved. The CDR3 spans 13 residues. Trimming pared 4 bases from V and 1 base from J, leaving 9 bases between. Germline CDR1 reads SQVTM; CDR2 reads ANQGSEA. The CDR3 DNA reads TGCAGCGTTGGTGGGTGGCGCACAGATACGCAGTATTTT. The encoded protein is CSVGGWRTDTQYF.

This clonotype was detected a few times. A much larger clone is a single base away; this may be a read error. This chain links TRBV6-1 with TRBJ2-7, with D tentatively TRBD1 (5 bases). The V end lost 8 bases, the J end lost 0 bases, and 17 bases lay between the germline ends. CDR1 MNHNS and CDR2 SASEGT come from the germline V gene. This CDR3 spans 15 amino acids. This chain's CDR3 is CASQAGPPPSYEQYF. Written as DNA, the CDR3 is TGTGCCAGCCAAGCAGGGCCCCCTCCCTCCTACGAGCAGTACTTC.

V is TRBV18 and J is TRBJ1-2; unclear D gene. V lost 1 base and J lost 2, with 11 bases in between. The CDR3 extends over 15 amino acids. Germline CDR1 KGHSH, CDR2 LQKENI. The CDR3 region is CASSPRARRNYGYTF. The CDR3 DNA reads as TGTGCCAGCTCACCACGCGCAAGAAGAAACTATGGCTACACCTTC. Using reference TRBV18 and TRBJ1-2 for the parts outside the CDR3, the full variable domain is NAGVMQNPRHLVRRRGQEARLRCSPMKGHSHVYWYRQLPEEGLKFMVYLQKENIIDESGMPKERFSAEFPKEGPSILRIQQVVRGDSAAYFCASSPRARRNYGYTFGSGTRLTVV.

This clonotype was observed many times. The rearrangement links TRBV5-1 to TRBJ2-4, with D perhaps matching TRBD2 (5 bases). CDR1 SGHRS and CDR2 YFSETQ come from the germline V gene. Trimming pared 4 bases from V and 5 bases from J, leaving 7 bases between. The CDR3 has 12 residues. CDR3 region: CASSPGENIQYF. The CDR3 DNA reads TGCGCCAGCAGCCCCGGGGAAAACATTCAGTACTTC.

This clonotype was counted ten times or more. The chain uses TRBV12-3 or TRBV12-4 and TRBJ2-3, with TRBD1 matching over 7 bases. After removal of 2 bases from V and 0 bases from J, the junction contained 8 bases not matched to a gene. The CDR3 spans 17 residues. CDR3 residues: CASSLKRTGRSTDTQYF. The CDR3 DNA sequence: TGTGCCAGCAGTTTAAAAAGGACAGGCCGTAGCACAGATACGCAGTATTTT.

The chain is built from TRBV5-1 and TRBJ2-1, with D possibly matching TRBD1 (6 bases). Per the germline V gene, CDR1 is SGHRS and CDR2 is YFSETQ. V was clipped by 6 bases and J by 4 bases, with 14 bases between them. The CDR3 spans 14 residues. The CDR3 here is CASTVDRLYNEQFF. The CDR3 DNA is TGCGCCAGCACCGTGGACAGACTATACAATGAGCAGTTCTTC.

This clonotype occurred a few times. This chain connects TRBV5-1 to TRBJ2-3, with D possibly being TRBD2 (6 bases). Germline CDR1 and CDR2: SGHRS and YFSETQ. The CDR3 is made up of 16 amino acids. V gave up 1 base and J gave up 1 base, with 13 bases separating them. CDR3 sequence reads: CASSLYGEARTDTQYF. The CDR3 nucleotides are TGCGCCAGCAGCTTGTACGGGGAGGCTCGCACAGATACGCAGTATTTT.

This clonotype was seen many times. This chain uses TRBV28 with TRBJ1-2, with 10 bases identical to TRBD1. This CDR3 region has 13 residues. Germline V lookup: CDR1 MDHEN, CDR2 SYDVKM. V lost 8 bases to trimming and J lost 6 bases; unmatched junction nucleotides: 6. The CDR3 DNA reads TGTGCCAGCGAGACAGGGGGCGCAAATGGCTACACCTTC. The encoded protein is CASETGGANGYTF.

This sequence joins TRBV30 and TRBJ2-2; unclear D gene. V was trimmed by 3 bases and J by 6 bases, leaving 5 bases between them. The CDR3 loop spans 11 amino acids. CDR1 and CDR2 from the germline V gene are GTSNPN and SVGIG (reference sequence). This chain's CDR3 is CAWREAGELFF. Written as DNA, the CDR3 is TGTGCCTGGAGGGAAGCCGGGGAGCTGTTTTTT.

The V call is TRBV12-3 or TRBV12-4, the J call TRBJ2-1; D uncertain. This CDR3 is 15 amino acids long. The V end was cut by 0 bases, the J end by 4 bases, with 10 bases between. CDR3 bases: TGTGCCAGCAGTTTAGCCTTTGTCGAATACAATGAGCAGTTCTTC. This codes for CASSLAFVEYNEQFF.

The chain carries TRBV19 and TRBJ2-1; no reliable D call. Germline CDR1 and CDR2: LNHDA and SQIVND (reference sequence). The V end was cut by 6 bases, the J end by 2 bases, with 20 bases between. The CDR3 runs to 17 residues. The CDR3 nucleotides read TGTGCCAGTAGCGATGATGCCGTGGGAAGAGCCTACAATGAGCAGTTCTTC. Translation gives CASSDDAVGRAYNEQFF. The full variable domain, completed using reference TRBV19 and TRBJ2-1, is DGGITQSPKYLFRKEGQNVTLSCEQNLNHDAMYWYRQDPGQGLRLIYYSQIVNDFQKGDIAEGYSVSREKKESFPLTVTSAQKNPTAFYLCASSDDAVGRAYNEQFFGPGTRLTVL.